Listed below are T cell receptor beta chains from one sample, sequenced in a study of blood T cell repertoires in COVID-19. TCRdb's copy holds only in-frame clones and misses some; the assay was immunoSEQ multiplex PCR. The table has around 400,000 clones, about 89% seen once. Input material: PBMCs or T cells enriched from blood (not recorded which). Receptors originate from a middle-aged woman who had been exposed to COVID-19. Both conserved end residues are part of each CDR3. Fields, in order: J gene, D gene, CDR3 length, V gene, CDR3 DNA, CDR3 protein. The D gene is left open where the match is weak.

TRBJ1-1,TRBD1,19,TRBV5-1,TGCGCCAGCAGTCGGGGAAGGGTGATAAGGACAGGGGTGAACACTGAAGCTTTCTTT,CASSRGRVIRTGVNTEAFF
TRBJ1-1,TRBD1,13,TRBV30,TGTGCCTGGAGCGCAGGGGGTTGGCCTGAAGCTTTCTTT,CAWSAGGWPEAFF
TRBJ1-3,NA,16,TRBV27,TGTGCCAGCAGTGTCGCGGCCGGGTTTGCTGGAAACACCATATATTTT,CASSVAAGFAGNTIYF
TRBJ2-3,TRBD2,15,TRBV29-1,TGCAGCGTGGGACTAGCGGGGCCGGACAAGGATACGCAGTATTTT,CSVGLAGPDKDTQYF
TRBJ2-7,TRBD2,14,TRBV6-6,TGTGCCAGCAGTAGTAGCGGGAGCTCCTACGAGCAGTACTTC,CASSSSGSSYEQYF
TRBJ2-3,NA,16,TRBV24-1,TGTGCCACCAGCGCGACAGCCCGGTTTGGGGCAGATACGCAGTATTTT,CATSATARFGADTQYF
TRBJ1-5,NA,15,TRBV6-5,TGTGCCAGCACCCCCGACGGGGAGGGCAATCAGCCCCAGCATTTT,CASTPDGEGNQPQHF
TRBJ2-5,TRBD2,14,TRBV13,TGTGCCAGCAGCCCTAGCGGGGGTCGGAAGACCCAGTACTTC,CASSPSGGRKTQYF
TRBJ1-4,TRBD1,19,TRBV4-3,TGCGCCAGCAGCCAATCCAGACCGGGACAGCTGCTAACTAATGAAAAACTGTTTTTT,CASSQSRPGQLLTNEKLFF
TRBJ2-1,NA,17,TRBV7-3,TGTGCCAGCAGCTTAAATCCGGTCGGTCCAGGGACAAATGAGCAGTTCTTC,CASSLNPVGPGTNEQFF
TRBJ2-1,TRBD1,15,TRBV7-2,TGTGCCAGCAGCTTACAGACAGGGTTATACAATGAGCAGTTCTTC,CASSLQTGLYNEQFF
TRBJ1-2,NA,15,TRBV19,TGTGCCAGTAGTATAGCGGAGGGTTCTAACTATGGCTACACCTTC,CASSIAEGSNYGYTF
TRBJ1-1,NA,13,TRBV18,TGTGCCAGCTCGGACCCGGGAGGGACTGAAGCTTTCTTT,CASSDPGGTEAFF
TRBJ2-3,TRBD2,16,TRBV11-1,TGTGCCAGCAGCTTATCACTAGCGGGGGGCACAGATACGCAGTATTTT,CASSLSLAGGTDTQYF
TRBJ1-2,NA,14,TRBV24-1,TGTGCCTCCCAAGGTAGGGGCGGTCATTACGGCTACACCTTC,CASQGRGGHYGYTF
TRBJ2-3,TRBD1,15,TRBV3-1/TRBV3-2,TGTGCCAGCAGCGACTACAGGGGTATAACAGATACGCAGTATTTT,CASSDYRGITDTQYF
TRBJ2-7,TRBD1,15,TRBV4-1,TGCGCCAGCAGCCCCTACCGGACAGGGGCCCACGAGCAGTACTTC,CASSPYRTGAHEQYF